This T cell receptor (beta chain) was identified during a study of T cells after yellow fever vaccination. The overall study: Some fractions had low cell numbers, and these were prepared with SMART-Seq v4 Ultra Low Input. Study-level findings and limits: FACS-sorted repertoires could contain abundant clonotypes contaminating from the bulk population.

V was pared by 4 bases and J by 3 bases, with 12 bases between. The CDR3 is 14 residues long. Germline CDR1 and CDR2: LGHDT and YNNKEL (reference sequence). This clonotype has more than one count but fewer than ten. What it recognizes is unknown. As TCR cDNA was made by 5'RACE template switching, a universal primer site and UMIs were added. TCRdb called the 5' RACE reads again in MiXCR, with one record for every CDR3 protein. The table has hundreds of thousands of distinct CDR3 sequences, 20% to 25% seen once. Source: PBMCs, taken 20 to 25 days after the first yellow fever vaccination. This receptor was obtained from a man between 18 and 29 years old who received the YFV17D yellow fever vaccine. The V call is TRBV3-1, the J call TRBJ1-2; weak D call: TRBD1 (6 bases). Written as DNA, the CDR3 is TGTGCCAGCAGCCGGGGACACGCGGACTATGGCTACACCTTC. It encodes CASSRGHADYGYTF.